What follows is one T cell receptor beta chain and its context. The antigen remains unidentified. This CDR3 has 16 residues. Germline assignment: CDR1 MNHNS and CDR2 SASEGT. The V end lost 7 bases, the J end lost 6 bases, and 22 bases lay between the germline ends. The source of the sample is a study of T cell repertoires in cytomegalovirus infection. Overall study context: Use of recently identified HLA-C-restricted and well-studied HLA-B-restricted CMV epitopes was part of the study. CMV infection together with matching HLA type was indicated by public TCR beta signatures. The study, taken as a whole, reports: Predominance within the ex vivo response was attributable to HLA-C-restricted CMV-specific TCR beta clonotypes. CMV carriers having the relevant HLA were flagged by cumulative public TCR beta family frequency.

One entry per CDR3 protein, called by TCRdb with MiXCR from the reads. The sample has hundreds of thousands of distinct CDR3 sequences, more than 25% seen once. The source is a human donor in good health (CMV status not recorded). Some clones in this sample may be carry-over from other donors' samples. V usage is TRBV6-1 and J usage is TRBJ1-5; D is uncertain. The input for sequencing was cultured CD8+ T cells from PBMCs, taken from culture after CMV antigen stimulation. The CDR3 bases are TGTGCCAGCACCCCTTCCGAGACATGGTTCATTCAGCCCCAGCATTTT. Amino acid sequence: CASTPSETWFIQPQHF.